The T cell receptor (beta chain) described here comes from a study of T cells after somatic rescue of genetic block. Trimming shortened V by 2 bases and J by 2 bases, and 4 bases separated the two germline ends. CDR3 size: 12 residues. Looked up from germline, CDR1 is SGHAT and CDR2 is FQNNGV. Some clones are missing from TCRdb's copy, which holds only in-frame ones; the method was immunoSEQ multiplex PCR. This table holds under 8,500 clones, 80% found once. This chain connects TRBV11-2 to TRBJ2-7; D is unresolved. The sequence derives from a boy under 18. The sequenced sample was peripheral blood mononuclear cells (PBMCs). The CDR3 sequence: CASSLSTYEQYF. CDR3 nucleotide sequence: TGTGCCAGCAGCTTAAGCACCTACGAGCAGTACTTC. The whole variable domain, filled in from reference TRBV11-2 and TRBJ2-7, reads EAGVAQSPRYKIIEKRQSVAFWCNPISGHATLYWYQQILGQGPKLLIQFQNNGVVDDSQLPKDRFSAERLKGVDSTLKIQPAKLEDSAVYLCASSLSTYEQYFGPGTRLTVT.